The sequence of this T cell receptor beta chain was determined in a study of T cell repertoires in cytomegalovirus infection. This clonotype was seen a handful of times. Its target is unknown. Germline V gene sequence: CDR1 SGHTA, CDR2 FQGNSA. Trimming stripped 7 bases from V and 1 base from J, with 17 bases between. This CDR3 has 15 residues. Via MiXCR, TCRdb re-called the reads, giving one row per CDR3 protein. Among 62,000 or so distinct CDR3 sequences listed, 20% were seen once. This clonotype was obtained from a human donor in good health (CMV status not recorded). Some clones in this sample may be carry-over from other donors' samples. The chain recombines TRBV7-2 with TRBJ2-7; weak D call: TRBD1 (7 bases). Here the sequenced sample was CD8+ T cells from cultured PBMCs, taken from culture after CMV antigen stimulation. The CDR3 sequence: CASTIGGGLSYEQYF. Here the CDR3 DNA reads TGTGCCAGCACCATAGGAGGGGGCCTGTCCTACGAGCAGTACTTC.